This T cell receptor beta chain was captured in a study of post-analysis software for immune sequencing data. On this clonotype: Its antigen is still unknown.

Tagging with unique molecular identifiers was a feature of the TCR beta cDNA libraries. TCRdb re-derived calls from the PCR reads in MiXCR, one entry per CDR3 protein. Of approximately 730,000 distinct CDR3 sequences detected, more than 45% appear once; the ten largest clones hold just under 5%. Germline V gene sequence: CDR1 DFQATT, CDR2 SNEGSKA (reference sequence). V lost 5 bases to trimming and J lost 0 bases; unmatched junction nucleotides: 7. The CDR3 runs to 15 residues. Study outcomes and limitations: There were several TRBV segments more frequent in patients than controls, and TRBV5-6, TRBV5-1 and TRBV20-1 were among them. Patients with multiple sclerosis recorded significantly lower normalized Chao1 diversity than controls, the study found.

The gene calls are TRBV20-1 and TRBJ2-1, with TRBD1 matching over 7 bases. Sequencing was done on a sample of blood. The receptor's source is a girl aged 10 to 17 with multiple sclerosis. This CDR3 is CSAAGQASSYNEQFF. The CDR3 DNA sequence: TGCAGTGCTGCAGGACAGGCCAGCTCCTACAATGAGCAGTTCTTC.